These 2 T cell receptor beta chains originate from one sample sequenced in a study of T cells in Graves' hyperthyroidism and ophthalmopathy. TCR beta CDR3 region amplification was performed from RNA transcripts. HTBI primers were used for first-round RT-PCR of the TCR CDR3. A single record per CDR3 protein comes from TCRdb applying MiXCR to the multiplex PCR reads. This repertoire shows 300,000 to 350,000 distinct CDR3 sequences, 21% found once; its top ten account for around 48%. Source material: blood. These TCRs come from a woman aged 45-59 years with Graves' hyperthyroidism.

V usage is TRBV4-1 and J usage is TRBJ2-5; D may be TRBD1 (6 bases). CDR1 and CDR2 (germline): MGHRA, YSYEKL. The CDR3 consists of 13 residues. The V and J ends lost 1 base and 3 bases respectively, with 6 bases between them. CDR3 DNA: TGCGCCAGCAGCCAAGGGACAGAAGAGACCCAGTACTTC. Its translation: CASSQGTEETQYF.

This clonotype was observed many times. This chain joins TRBV28 and TRBJ2-7, with a tentative D call TRBD2 (6 bases). V was pared by 2 bases and J by 10 bases, with 15 bases between. The germline V gene encodes CDR1 MDHEN and CDR2 SYDVKM. This CDR3 spans 13 amino acids. The CDR3 protein is CASSLGLRGSQYF. In nucleotides, the CDR3 is TGTGCCAGCAGTTTAGGGCTACGGGGGAGTCAGTACTTC.